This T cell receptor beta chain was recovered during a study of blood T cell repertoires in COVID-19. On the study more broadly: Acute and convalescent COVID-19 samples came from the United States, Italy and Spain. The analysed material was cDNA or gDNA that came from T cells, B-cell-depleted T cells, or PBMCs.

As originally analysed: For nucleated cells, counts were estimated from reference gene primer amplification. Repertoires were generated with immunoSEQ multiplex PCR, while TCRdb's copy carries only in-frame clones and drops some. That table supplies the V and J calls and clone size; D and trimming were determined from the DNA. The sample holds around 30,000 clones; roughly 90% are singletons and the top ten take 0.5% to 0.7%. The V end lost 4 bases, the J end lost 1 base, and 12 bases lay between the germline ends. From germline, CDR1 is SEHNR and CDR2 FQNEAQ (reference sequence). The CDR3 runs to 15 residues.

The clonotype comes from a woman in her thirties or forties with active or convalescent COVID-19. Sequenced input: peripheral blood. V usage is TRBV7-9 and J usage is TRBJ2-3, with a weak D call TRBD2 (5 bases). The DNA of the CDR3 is TGTGCCAGCAGCTATCGTGGTAGCGGCACAGATACGCAGTATTTT. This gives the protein CASSYRGSGTDTQYF.